This T cell receptor beta chain was sequenced in a study of shared clonotypes between healthy human individuals. Study-level points and caveats: Shared across several donors were around 5% of the naive CD4 clonotypes. Relative to memory subsets, naive subsets generally showed larger estimated richness. Sampling included only blood; tissue repertoires likely differ.

As to this clone: The antigen remains unidentified.

Trimming stripped 5 bases from V and 2 bases from J, with 12 bases between. The V gene's germline CDR1 is SGHRS and CDR2 YFSETQ. The length of the CDR3 is 14 residues. At a deep level, the assay was run. Data came from immunoSEQ multiplex PCR; TCRdb stores just in-frame clones and leaves some out. Counted here are approximately 2.5 million clones, around 90% occurring once; the ten biggest clones make up more than 0.12%. This clonotype was obtained from a man between 18 and 29 years old in good health. The sample taken for sequencing was naive CD4+ T cells sorted from blood. Noted subset: CD45RA+ positively selected. The chain joins TRBV5-1 to TRBJ2-3; D is perhaps TRBD2 (6 bases). CDR3 loop: CASSSGYDTDTQYF. CDR3 sequence (DNA): TGCGCCAGCAGTAGCGGTTACGACACAGATACGCAGTATTTT. The variable domain in full, completed from reference TRBV5-1 and TRBJ2-3, reads KAGVTQTPRYLIKTRGQQVTLSCSPISGHRSVSWYQQTPGQGLQFLFEYFSETQRNKGNFPGRFSGRQFSNSRSEMNVSTLELGDSALYLCASSSGYDTDTQYFGPGTRLTVL.